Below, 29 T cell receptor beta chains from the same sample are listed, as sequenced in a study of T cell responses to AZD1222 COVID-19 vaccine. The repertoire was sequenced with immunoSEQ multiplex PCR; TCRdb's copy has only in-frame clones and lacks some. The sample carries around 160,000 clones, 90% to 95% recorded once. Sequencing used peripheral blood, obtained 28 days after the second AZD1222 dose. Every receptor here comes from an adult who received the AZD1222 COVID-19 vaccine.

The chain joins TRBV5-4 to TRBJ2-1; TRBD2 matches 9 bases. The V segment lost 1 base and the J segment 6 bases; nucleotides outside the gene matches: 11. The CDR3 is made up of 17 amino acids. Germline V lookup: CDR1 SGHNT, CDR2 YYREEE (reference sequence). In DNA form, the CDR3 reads TGTGCCAGCAGCTTGAGGGTGGGGAGCGGGGGGTCCAATGAGCAGTTCTTC. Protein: CASSLRVGSGGSNEQFF.

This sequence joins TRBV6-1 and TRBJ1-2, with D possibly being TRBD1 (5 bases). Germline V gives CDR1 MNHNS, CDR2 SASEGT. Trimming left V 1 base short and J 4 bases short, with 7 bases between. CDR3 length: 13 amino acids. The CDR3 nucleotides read TGTGCCAGCAGTGAAGGGGGCCCCTATGGCTACACCTTC. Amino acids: CASSEGGPYGYTF.

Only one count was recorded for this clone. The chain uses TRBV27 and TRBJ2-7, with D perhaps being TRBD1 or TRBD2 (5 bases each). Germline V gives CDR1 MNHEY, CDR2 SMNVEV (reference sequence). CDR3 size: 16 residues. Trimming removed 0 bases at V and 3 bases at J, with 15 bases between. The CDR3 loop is CASSLSRDGPGYEQYF. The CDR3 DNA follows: TGTGCCAGCAGTTTATCCAGGGACGGACCCGGCTACGAGCAGTACTTC.

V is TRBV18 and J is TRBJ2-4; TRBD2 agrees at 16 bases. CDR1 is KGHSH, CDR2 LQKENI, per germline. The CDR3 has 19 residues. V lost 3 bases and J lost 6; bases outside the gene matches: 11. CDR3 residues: CASSPPGTSGRGRRNIQYF. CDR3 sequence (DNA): TGTGCCAGCTCACCCCCTGGGACTAGCGGGAGGGGGCGGCGAAACATTCAGTACTTC.

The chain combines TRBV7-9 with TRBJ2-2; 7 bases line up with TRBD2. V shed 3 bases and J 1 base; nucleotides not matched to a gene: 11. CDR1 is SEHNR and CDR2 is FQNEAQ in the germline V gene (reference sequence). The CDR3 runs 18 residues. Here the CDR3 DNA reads TGTGCCAGCAGCTTTGGATCCCTAGCGGCGGTGAACACCGGGGAGCTGTTTTTT. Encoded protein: CASSFGSLAAVNTGELFF.

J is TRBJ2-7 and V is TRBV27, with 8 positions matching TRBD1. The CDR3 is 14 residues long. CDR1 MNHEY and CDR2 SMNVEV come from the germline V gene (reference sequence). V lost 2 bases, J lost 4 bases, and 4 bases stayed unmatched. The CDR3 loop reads CASSLTGGGYEQYF. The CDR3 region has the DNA TGTGCCAGCAGTTTAACAGGGGGTGGGTACGAGCAGTACTTC.

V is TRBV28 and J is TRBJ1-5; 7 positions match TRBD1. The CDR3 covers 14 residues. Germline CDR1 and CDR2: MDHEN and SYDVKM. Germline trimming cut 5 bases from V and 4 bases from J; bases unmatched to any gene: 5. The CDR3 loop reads CASSRQGDNQPQHF. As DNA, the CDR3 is TGTGCCAGCAGTAGACAGGGAGATAATCAGCCCCAGCATTTT.

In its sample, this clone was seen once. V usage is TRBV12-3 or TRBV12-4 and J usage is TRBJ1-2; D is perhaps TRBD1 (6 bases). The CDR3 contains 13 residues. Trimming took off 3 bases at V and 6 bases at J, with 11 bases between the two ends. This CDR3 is CASSFRGADGYTF. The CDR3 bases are TGTGCCAGCAGTTTTCGGGGGGCGGATGGCTACACCTTC.

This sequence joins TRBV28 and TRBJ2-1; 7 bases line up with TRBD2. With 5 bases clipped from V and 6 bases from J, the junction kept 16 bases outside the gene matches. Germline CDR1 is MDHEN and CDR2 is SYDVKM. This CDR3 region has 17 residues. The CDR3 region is CASSPTEGDYLFNEQFF. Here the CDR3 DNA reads TGTGCCAGCAGTCCAACGGAAGGGGACTACCTCTTCAATGAGCAGTTCTTC.

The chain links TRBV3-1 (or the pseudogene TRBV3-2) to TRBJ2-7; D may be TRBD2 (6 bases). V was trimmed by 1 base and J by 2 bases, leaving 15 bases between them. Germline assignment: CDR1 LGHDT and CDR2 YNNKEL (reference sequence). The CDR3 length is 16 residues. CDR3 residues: CASSQARGPGAYEQYF. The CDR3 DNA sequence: TGTGCCAGCAGCCAAGCTCGGGGTCCGGGGGCCTACGAGCAGTACTTC.

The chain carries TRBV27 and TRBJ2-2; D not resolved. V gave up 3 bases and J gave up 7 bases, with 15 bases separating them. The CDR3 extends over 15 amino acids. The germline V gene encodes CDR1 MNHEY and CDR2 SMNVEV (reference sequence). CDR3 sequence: CASSFASGFGGELFF. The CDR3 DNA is TGTGCCAGCAGTTTCGCCTCCGGGTTCGGCGGGGAGCTGTTTTTT.

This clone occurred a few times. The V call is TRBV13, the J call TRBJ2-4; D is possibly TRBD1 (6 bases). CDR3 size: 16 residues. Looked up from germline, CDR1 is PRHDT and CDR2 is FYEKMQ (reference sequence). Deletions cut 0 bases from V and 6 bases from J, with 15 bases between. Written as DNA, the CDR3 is TGTGCCAGCAGCTTAGGGGGACACAGCCCGCGAAACATTCAGTACTTC. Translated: CASSLGGHSPRNIQYF.

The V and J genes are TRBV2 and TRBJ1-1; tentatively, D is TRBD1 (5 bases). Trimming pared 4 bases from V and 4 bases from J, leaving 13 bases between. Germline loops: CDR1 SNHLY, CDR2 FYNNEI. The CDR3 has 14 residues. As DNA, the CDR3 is TGTGCCAGCAGTGTGGCGGGGCAAGCCACTGAAGCTTTCTTT. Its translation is CASSVAGQATEAFF.

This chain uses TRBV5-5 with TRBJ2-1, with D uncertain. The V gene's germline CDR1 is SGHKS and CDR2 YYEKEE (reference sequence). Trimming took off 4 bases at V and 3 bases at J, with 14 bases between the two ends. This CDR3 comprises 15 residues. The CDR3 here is CASSLVGLNYNEQFF. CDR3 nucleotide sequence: TGTGCCAGCAGCCTTGTCGGGCTCAACTACAATGAGCAGTTCTTC.

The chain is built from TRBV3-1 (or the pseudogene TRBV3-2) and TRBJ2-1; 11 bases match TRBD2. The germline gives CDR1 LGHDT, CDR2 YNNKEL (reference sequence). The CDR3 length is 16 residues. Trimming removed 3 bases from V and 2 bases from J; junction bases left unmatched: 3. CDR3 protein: CASSHLTSGAYNEQFF. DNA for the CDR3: TGTGCCAGCAGCCACCTGACTAGCGGGGCCTACAATGAGCAGTTCTTC.

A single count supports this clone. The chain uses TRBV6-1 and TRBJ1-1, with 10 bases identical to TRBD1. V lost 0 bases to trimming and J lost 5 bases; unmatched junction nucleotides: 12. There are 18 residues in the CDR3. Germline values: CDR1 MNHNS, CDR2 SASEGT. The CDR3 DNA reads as TGTGCCAGCAGTGAAGCCTGGGGGGACAGGGGAGTATGGACTGAAGCTTTCTTT. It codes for CASSEAWGDRGVWTEAFF.

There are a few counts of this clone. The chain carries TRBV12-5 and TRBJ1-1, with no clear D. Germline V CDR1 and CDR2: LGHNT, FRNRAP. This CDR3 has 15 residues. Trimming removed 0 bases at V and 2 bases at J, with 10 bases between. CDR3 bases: TGTGCTAGTGGTTTGGTACGGGGAGATAACACTGAAGCTTTCTTT. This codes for CASGLVRGDNTEAFF.

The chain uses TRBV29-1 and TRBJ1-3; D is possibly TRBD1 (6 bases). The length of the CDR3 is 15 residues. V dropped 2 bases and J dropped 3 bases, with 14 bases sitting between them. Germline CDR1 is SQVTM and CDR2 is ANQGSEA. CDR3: CSVERGGQSGNTIYF. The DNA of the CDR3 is TGCAGCGTTGAAAGAGGCGGACAGAGTGGAAACACCATATATTTT.

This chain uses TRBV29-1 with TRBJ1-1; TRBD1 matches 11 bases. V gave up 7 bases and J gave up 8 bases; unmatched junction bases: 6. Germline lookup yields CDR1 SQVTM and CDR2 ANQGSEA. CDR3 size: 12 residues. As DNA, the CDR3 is TGCAGCGCCCCCGGGACAGGGGGGGAAGCTTTCTTT. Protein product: CSAPGTGGEAFF. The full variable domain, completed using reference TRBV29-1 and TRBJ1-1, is SAVISQKPSRDICQRGTSLTIQCQVDSQVTMMFWYRQQPGQSLTLIATANQGSEATYESGFVIDKFPISRPNLTFSTLTVSNMSPEDSSIYLCSAPGTGGEAFFGQGTRLTVV.

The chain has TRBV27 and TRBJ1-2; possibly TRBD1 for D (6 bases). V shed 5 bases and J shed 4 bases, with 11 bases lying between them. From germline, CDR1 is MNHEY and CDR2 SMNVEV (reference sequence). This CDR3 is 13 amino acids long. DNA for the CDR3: TGTGCCAGCAGTCCGGACAGAGTCTATGGCTACACCTTC. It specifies CASSPDRVYGYTF.

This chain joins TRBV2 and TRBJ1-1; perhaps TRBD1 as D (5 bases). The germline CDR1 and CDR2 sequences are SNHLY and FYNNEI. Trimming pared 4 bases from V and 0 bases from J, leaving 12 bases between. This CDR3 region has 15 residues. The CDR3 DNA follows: TGTGCCAGCAGTGCCCAGGGCCTAATGAACACTGAAGCTTTCTTT. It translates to CASSAQGLMNTEAFF. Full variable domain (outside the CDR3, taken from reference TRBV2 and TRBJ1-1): EPEVTQTPSHQVTQMGQEVILRCVPISNHLYFYWYRQILGQKVEFLVSFYNNEISEKSEIFDDQFSVERPDGSNFTLKIRSTKLEDSAMYFCASSAQGLMNTEAFFGQGTRLTVV.

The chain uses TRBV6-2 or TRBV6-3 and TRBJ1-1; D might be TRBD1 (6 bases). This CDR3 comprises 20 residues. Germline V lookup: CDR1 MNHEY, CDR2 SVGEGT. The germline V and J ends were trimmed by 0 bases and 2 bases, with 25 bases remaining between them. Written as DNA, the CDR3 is TGTGCCAGCAGTTACTCTGCAGGGGCCTGGGTCCGAATGGCCAACACTGAAGCTTTCTTT. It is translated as CASSYSAGAWVRMANTEAFF.

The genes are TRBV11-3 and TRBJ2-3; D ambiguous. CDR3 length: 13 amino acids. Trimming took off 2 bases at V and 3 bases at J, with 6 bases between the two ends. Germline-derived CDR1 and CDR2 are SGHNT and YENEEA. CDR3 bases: TGTGCCAGCAGCTTATACGTAACAGATACGCAGTATTTT. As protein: CASSLYVTDTQYF.

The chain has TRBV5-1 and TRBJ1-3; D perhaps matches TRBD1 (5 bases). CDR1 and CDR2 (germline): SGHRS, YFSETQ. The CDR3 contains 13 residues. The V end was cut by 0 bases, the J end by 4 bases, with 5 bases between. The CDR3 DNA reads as TGCGCCAGCAGCTTGGGACAGGGAAACACCATATATTTT. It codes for CASSLGQGNTIYF.

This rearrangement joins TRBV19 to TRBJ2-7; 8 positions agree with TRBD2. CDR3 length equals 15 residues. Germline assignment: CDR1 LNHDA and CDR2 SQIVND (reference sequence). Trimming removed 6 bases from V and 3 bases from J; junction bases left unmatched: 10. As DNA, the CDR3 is TGTGCCAGTAGGGTCCCCTCGGCGGGGGGCTACGAGCAGTACTTC. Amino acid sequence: CASRVPSAGGYEQYF.

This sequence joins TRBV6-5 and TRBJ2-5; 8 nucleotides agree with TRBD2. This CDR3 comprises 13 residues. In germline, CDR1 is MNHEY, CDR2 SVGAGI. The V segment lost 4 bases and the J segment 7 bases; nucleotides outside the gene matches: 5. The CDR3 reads CASSWSAGGTQYF. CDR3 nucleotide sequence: TGTGCCAGCAGTTGGTCGGCGGGGGGGACCCAGTACTTC.

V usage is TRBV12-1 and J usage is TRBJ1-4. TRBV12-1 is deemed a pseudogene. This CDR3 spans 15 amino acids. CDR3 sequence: CASSFPGEVNEKLFF. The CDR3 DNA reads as TGTGCCAGCAGCTTTCCCGGGGAGGTCAATGAAAAACTGTTTTTT.

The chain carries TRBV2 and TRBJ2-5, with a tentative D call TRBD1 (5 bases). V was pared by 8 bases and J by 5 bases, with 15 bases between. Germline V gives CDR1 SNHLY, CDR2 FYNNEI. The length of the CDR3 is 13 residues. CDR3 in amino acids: CASQGARVETQYF. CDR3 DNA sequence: TGTGCCAGCCAAGGGGCTAGGGTTGAGACCCAGTACTTC.

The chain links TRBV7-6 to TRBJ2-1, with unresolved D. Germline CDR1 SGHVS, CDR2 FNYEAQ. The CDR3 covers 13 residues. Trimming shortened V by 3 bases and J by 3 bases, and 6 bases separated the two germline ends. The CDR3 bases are TGTGCCAGCAGCTTGGTAGACTACAATGAGCAGTTCTTC. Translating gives CASSLVDYNEQFF.